This is a list of T cell receptor beta chains from one sample in a study of T cell responses to AZD1222 COVID-19 vaccine. Clones were sequenced by immunoSEQ multiplex PCR, and TCRdb holds only the in-frame ones, with some missing. Of about 170,000 clones in the sample, 75% to 95% are singletons; the top ten hold less than 1.6%. Sample: peripheral blood, taken on day 0 of AZD1222 vaccination. The receptor source for this set is an adult in good health. The CDR3 runs from the conserved cysteine through the conserved F or W. The D gene is left open where the match is weak.

D	V	J	CDR3	DNA
NA	TRBV19	TRBJ1-2	CASSSPSGPSNYGYTF	TGTGCCAGTAGTTCCCCGAGCGGGCCGTCTAACTATGGCTACACCTTC
NA	TRBV18	TRBJ2-5	CASSRAQQETQYF	TGTGCCAGCTCACGAGCTCAGCAAGAGACCCAGTACTTC
TRBD1	TRBV3-1/TRBV3-2	TRBJ1-1	CASSRQGGTEAFF	TGTGCCAGCAGTCGACAGGGAGGGACTGAAGCTTTCTTT
NA	TRBV29-1	TRBJ2-2	CSVASQGHTGELFF	TGCAGCGTCGCGTCCCAGGGTCATACCGGGGAGCTGTTTTTT
NA	TRBV18	TRBJ2-5	CASSPPYIQETQYF	TGTGCCAGCTCACCACCGTACATCCAAGAGACCCAGTACTTC
NA	TRBV28	TRBJ1-2	CASSFQGPNYGYTF	TGTGCCAGCAGTTTCCAGGGGCCTAACTATGGCTACACCTTC
NA	TRBV29-1	TRBJ1-1	CSVENALEAFF	TGCAGCGTTGAAAACGCATTAGAAGCTTTCTTT
TRBD1	TRBV2	TRBJ1-1	CASVLQGPNTEAFF	TGTGCCAGCGTTTTACAGGGGCCGAACACTGAAGCTTTCTTT
TRBD1	TRBV3-1/TRBV3-2	TRBJ1-4	CASSLKSWDSKQYLGKLFF	TGTGCCAGCAGCCTTAAATCGTGGGACAGCAAACAATATCTCGGGAAACTGTTTTTT
TRBD1	TRBV11-2	TRBJ1-6	CASRTGGLYSPLHF	TGTGCCAGCAGGACAGGGGGCTTGTATTCACCCCTCCACTTT
NA	TRBV2	TRBJ1-6	CASTVQGLGNSPLHF	TGTGCCAGCACCGTCCAGGGGCTTGGGAATTCACCCCTCCACTTT
TRBD1	TRBV15	TRBJ1-2	CATSTGQGASYGYTF	TGTGCCACCAGCACAGGACAGGGGGCAAGCTATGGCTACACCTTC
NA	TRBV18	TRBJ2-7	CASSPAGNDVYEQYF	TGTGCCAGCTCACCAGCAGGGAATGACGTATACGAGCAGTACTTC
NA	TRBV14	TRBJ2-1	CASSQDLGQGGGNEQFF	TGTGCCAGCAGCCAAGATCTAGGACAGGGCGGGGGCAATGAGCAGTTCTTC
TRBD1	TRBV6-5	TRBJ1-6	CASSPPPDRVSPLHF	TGTGCCAGCAGTCCGCCCCCGGACAGGGTTTCACCCCTCCACTTT
NA	TRBV6-5	TRBJ2-7	CASSTGPEPREQYF	TGTGCCAGCAGTACCGGGCCCGAACCCCGCGAGCAGTACTTC
NA	TRBV28	TRBJ2-2	CASGQGTNTGELFF	TGTGCCAGCGGCCAGGGAACGAACACCGGGGAGCTGTTTTTT
TRBD2	TRBV7-8	TRBJ2-5	CASSLLAGGEETQYF	TGTGCCAGCAGCTTACTGGCGGGGGGAGAAGAGACCCAGTACTTC
TRBD1	TRBV11-3	TRBJ2-3	CASSPRQGGTDTQYF	TGTGCCAGCAGCCCGCGACAGGGTGGGACAGATACGCAGTATTTT
NA	TRBV7-6	TRBJ2-3	CASRTTDTQYF	TGTGCCAGCAGAACTACGGATACGCAGTATTTT
NA	TRBV11-3	TRBJ2-7	CASSPAGDEQYF	TGTGCCAGCAGCCCAGCTGGCGACGAGCAGTACTTC
NA	TRBV6-1	TRBJ1-5	CASSEGREYYSNQPQHF	TGTGCCAGCAGTGAAGGAAGGGAGTATTATAGCAATCAGCCCCAGCATTTT
NA	TRBV19	TRBJ1-1	CASKGSGTEAFF	TGTGCCAGTAAGGGATCGGGCACTGAAGCTTTCTTT
TRBD2	TRBV5-4	TRBJ2-3	CASSLGLAGGLTDTQYF	TGTGCCAGCAGCCTGGGACTAGCGGGGGGTCTGACAGATACGCAGTATTTT